The TCR beta chain described here comes from a study of T cells in Graves' hyperthyroidism and ophthalmopathy. Participants, patients aged 18 to 65, had newly diagnosed hyperthyroidism with a duration under 2 months. The diagnoses drew upon clinical symptoms, serum thyroxine and TRAb, thyroid ultrasound and orbital computed tomography. The sample holds many counts of this clonotype. RNA transcripts gave rise to amplified TCR beta CDR3 regions. The TCR CDR3 first-round RT-PCR relied on the HTBI primer set. TCRdb reprocessed the multiplex PCR reads with MiXCR, giving one entry per CDR3 protein. The repertoire includes 250,000 or so distinct CDR3 sequences, 15% of them detected once, and 30% to 35% sits in the top ten. The receptor's source is a woman in her forties or fifties with Graves' hyperthyroidism that later progressed to Graves' ophthalmopathy. Sequenced sample: blood.

CDR3 in DNA: TGTGCCACCCGGGAAGGCCGCTCAGGATACGAGCAGTACTTC. It yields the protein CATREGRSGYEQYF. The chain has TRBV2 and TRBJ2-7; tentatively, D is TRBD2 (5 bases). Per germline, CDR1 SNHLY and CDR2 FYNNEI. There are 14 residues in the CDR3. V shed 10 bases and J shed 4 bases, with 20 bases lying between them.